The source of this T cell receptor beta chain is a study of breast tumors, draining lymph nodes, adjacent tissues. Findings and limits, study-wide: Tumor and nontumor repertoires were significantly more similar in luminal-like than in basal-like breast cancer. Data only fit, rather than demonstrated, lymph node origin of most tumor T cells. Tumor repertoires ranked between lymph nodes and nontumor tissue in diversity, with V and J gene preferences. Data fit most tumor T cells coming from lymph node, expanding in tumor.

The V end was cut by 7 bases, the J end by 9 bases, with 16 bases between. Germline loops: CDR1 DFQATT, CDR2 SNEGSKA (reference sequence). The CDR3 spans 13 residues. Samples came from axillary lymph nodes draining the breast cancer. TCRdb reprocessed the multiplex PCR reads via MiXCR and lists one record per CDR3 protein. The sample yields under 250,000 distinct CDR3 sequences, 32% seen once. This clonotype appeared a single time. Its antigen is currently unknown. The V gene is TRBV20-1, the J gene TRBJ1-6; D is ambiguous. This sequence was found in a female donor with breast cancer. Some clones in this sample may be carry-over from other donors' samples. The specimen sequenced was axillary lymph node tissue. The CDR3 coding sequence is TGCAGTGTCAGAGCGGCGATGGGTTCACCCCTCCACTTT. It is translated as CSVRAAMGSPLHF.